The 13 T cell receptor beta chains below were found in one sample sequenced in a study of identical twins. MiXCR, run by TCRdb on the 5' RACE reads, gives a single entry per CDR3 protein. The sample contains under 350,000 distinct CDR3 sequences, just under 9.5% of which appear only once. The sample also formed part of further work on yellow fever vaccine responses in identical twins.

The sample taken for sequencing was CD8+ T cells sorted from blood. Receptors originate from a woman aged 18-29 years in good health.

This clonotype was recorded many times. The chain is built from TRBV4-3 and TRBJ2-1; 7 bases align to TRBD1. Per germline, CDR1 LGHNA and CDR2 YSLEER. The CDR3 sequence is 17 residues long. J lost 4 bases, V lost 0 bases, and 9 bases had no gene match. CDR3 protein: CASSQDWADRAYNEQFF. The CDR3 bases are TGCGCCAGCAGCCAAGATTGGGCAGACAGGGCATACAATGAGCAGTTCTTC.

The table lists this clonotype with a few counts. V gene TRBV7-8 combines with J gene TRBJ2-3, with 9 bases aligning to TRBD2. The length of the CDR3 is 16 residues. Germline trimming cut 1 base from V and 4 bases from J; bases unmatched to any gene: 6. CDR1 and CDR2 (germline): SGHVS, FQNEAQ. CDR3 sequence (DNA): TGTGCCAGCAGCTTAGGCGCGGGGGGGCCCCCAGATACGCAGTATTTT. Its translation: CASSLGAGGPPDTQYF. Variable domain in full (rest from reference TRBV7-8 and TRBJ2-3): GAGVSQSPRYKVAKRGQDVALRCDPISGHVSLFWYQQALGQGPEFLTYFQNEAQLDKSGLPSDRFFAERPEGSVSTLKIQRTQQEDSAVYLCASSLGAGGPPDTQYFGPGTRLTVL.

This sequence joins TRBV7-8 and TRBJ1-1, with TRBD1 matching 8 bases. Germline values: CDR1 SGHVS, CDR2 FQNEAQ. Germline trimming cut 1 base from V and 3 bases from J; bases unmatched to any gene: 4. The length of the CDR3 is 15 residues. CDR3 nucleotide sequence: TGTGCCAGCAGCTTAGTTGAGACAGGGGACACTGAAGCTTTCTTT. Its protein is CASSLVETGDTEAFF. Full variable domain (remainder filled in from reference TRBV7-8 and TRBJ1-1): GAGVSQSPRYKVAKRGQDVALRCDPISGHVSLFWYQQALGQGPEFLTYFQNEAQLDKSGLPSDRFFAERPEGSVSTLKIQRTQQEDSAVYLCASSLVETGDTEAFFGQGTRLTVV.

The V gene is TRBV15, the J gene TRBJ2-1; possibly TRBD1 for D (5 bases). CDR3 length equals 12 residues. The V end was cut by 3 bases, the J end by 9 bases, with 9 bases between. Germline V lookup: CDR1 LNHNV, CDR2 YYDKDF (reference sequence). The CDR3 reads CATSRDILEQFF. For the CDR3, the DNA is TGTGCCACCAGCAGGGACATACTTGAGCAGTTCTTC.

This chain connects TRBV2 to TRBJ2-3, with 7 nucleotides matching TRBD2. The CDR3 is 16 residues long. With V trimmed by 6 bases and J by 2 bases, 11 bases remained unmatched. In germline, CDR1 is SNHLY, CDR2 FYNNEI. This CDR3 is CASRERDSFLTDTQYF. The CDR3 coding sequence is TGTGCCAGCAGAGAGCGGGACTCTTTTCTCACAGATACGCAGTATTTT.

The chain combines TRBV6-4 with TRBJ2-1; 11 bases are shared with TRBD2. The CDR3 extends over 15 amino acids. The germline gives CDR1 MRHNA, CDR2 SNTAGT. V trimming: 2 bases; J trimming: 7 bases; junction bases outside the gene matches: 4. The CDR3 here is CASSDKGLAVNEQFF. CDR3 nucleotides: TGTGCCAGCAGTGACAAGGGACTAGCGGTTAATGAGCAGTTCTTC.

The rearrangement uses TRBV30 and TRBJ2-1; 12 nucleotides agree with TRBD2. The J segment lost 13 bases and the V segment lost 0 bases, leaving 4 bases of the junction unmatched. The CDR3 spans 13 residues. Germline lookup yields CDR1 GTSNPN and CDR2 SVGIG (reference sequence). CDR3 DNA sequence: TGTGCCTGGAGTGTCCTAGCGGGGGGGCACCAGTTCTTC. This translates into CAWSVLAGGHQFF. The variable domain in full, with the rest retrieved from reference TRBV30 and TRBJ2-1, is SQTIHQWPATLVQPVGSPLSLECTVEGTSNPNLYWYRQAAGRGLQLLFYSVGIGQISSEVPQNLSASRPQDRQFILSSKKLLLSDSGFYLCAWSVLAGGHQFFGPGTRLTVL.

This clonotype was seen repeatedly, ten times or more. V gene TRBV10-2 combines with J gene TRBJ2-3; TRBD2 aligns across 9 bases. CDR1 is WSHSY and CDR2 is SAAADI in the germline V gene. The CDR3 spans 15 residues. J gave up 5 bases and V 5 bases, and 8 bases lay outside the gene matches. CDR3 in amino acids: CASSRAGGQGDTQYF. The CDR3, as DNA: TGCGCCAGCAGTCGGGCGGGAGGGCAGGGAGATACGCAGTATTTT.

This clonotype was picked up many times. V and J are TRBV14 and TRBJ2-7, with D unclear. CDR3 length: 14 residues. V lost 1 base to trimming and J lost 3 bases, with 10 bases between them. The germline V gene encodes CDR1 SGHDN and CDR2 FVKESK. This chain's CDR3 is CASSQGLGYYEQYF. The CDR3 DNA is TGTGCCAGCAGCCAAGGATTGGGGTACTACGAGCAGTACTTC.

This clonotype was found a few times. The gene calls are TRBV28 and TRBJ2-7; D tentatively fits TRBD1 or TRBD2 (6 bases each). The CDR3 is 14 residues long. Germline V gene sequence: CDR1 MDHEN, CDR2 SYDVKM. Between the trimmed V and J ends, which lost 7 bases and 1 base, there was a span of 14 bases. The DNA for the CDR3 is TGTGCCAGCATCTGGCAGGGGAGGTCCTACGAGCAGTACTTC. This sequence encodes CASIWQGRSYEQYF.

The table lists this clonotype with many counts. This chain connects TRBV7-9 to TRBJ2-1; D uncertain. CDR1 is SEHNR and CDR2 is FQNEAQ in the germline V gene (reference sequence). V was pared by 0 bases and J by 5 bases, with 11 bases between. This CDR3 region has 15 residues. The CDR3 reads CASSLALGLHNEQFF. In nucleotides, the CDR3 is TGTGCCAGCAGCTTAGCGCTAGGGCTGCACAATGAGCAGTTCTTC.

This clonotype was seen more than once but under ten times. The chain employs TRBV2 and TRBJ2-1; D possibly corresponds to TRBD2 (6 bases). Germline values: CDR1 SNHLY, CDR2 FYNNEI. CDR3 length: 12 amino acids. The CDR3 region is CACSGRYNEQFF. The CDR3 DNA reads TGTGCTTGCAGCGGGCGCTACAATGAGCAGTTCTTC.

The chain recombines TRBV12-3 or TRBV12-4 with TRBJ2-5, with D unclear. The CDR3 is made up of 12 amino acids. Between the trimmed V and J ends, which lost 6 bases and 1 base, there was a span of 6 bases. CDR3 region: CASSPAQETQYF. CDR3 coding DNA: TGTGCCAGCAGCCCAGCCCAAGAGACCCAGTACTTC.